The 8 T cell receptor beta chains below were found in one sample sequenced in a study of T cell responses to AZD1222 COVID-19 vaccine. Data came from immunoSEQ multiplex PCR; TCRdb stores just in-frame clones and leaves some out. Of 80,000 to 100,000 clones detected, 80% to 90% appear once; the ten largest clones hold approximately 6.8%. The sequenced sample was peripheral blood, obtained on day 0 of AZD1222 vaccination. These receptors originate from an adult in good health.

The rearrangement uses TRBV10-1 and TRBJ1-1; TRBD1 aligns across 7 bases. The CDR3 runs to 15 residues. Unmatched junction bases numbered 10, after V lost 4 bases and J lost 5 bases. Germline CDR1 reads WNHNN; CDR2 reads SYGVQD (reference sequence). CDR3 sequence reads: CASSALQGKRTEAFF. CDR3 coding DNA: TGCGCCAGCAGTGCCCTACAGGGGAAGCGTACTGAAGCTTTCTTT.

CDR3 in amino acids: CASSLGSGQGDEKLFF. For the CDR3, the DNA is TGTGCCAGCAGCTTGGGAAGTGGACAGGGGGATGAAAAACTGTTTTTT. The chain employs TRBV5-8 and TRBJ1-4, with TRBD1 matching over 10 bases. The length of the CDR3 is 16 residues. J lost 6 bases, V lost 0 bases, and 5 bases had no gene match. Germline CDR1 reads SGHTS; CDR2 reads YDEGEE.

Here the CDR3 reads CASSTTKGPQGTTNEKLFF. The CDR3 DNA follows: TGTGCCAGCAGCACAACGAAAGGACCACAGGGAACAACTAATGAAAAACTGTTTTTT. V gene TRBV7-9 combines with J gene TRBJ1-4, with D perhaps TRBD1 (6 bases). Germline V gives CDR1 SEHNR, CDR2 FQNEAQ (reference sequence). The CDR3 spans 19 residues. V lost 5 bases to trimming and J lost 0 bases, with 22 bases between them. The complete variable domain, with remaining parts taken from reference TRBV7-9 and TRBJ1-4, reads DTGVSQNPRHKITKRGQNVTFRCDPISEHNRLYWYRQTLGQGPEFLTYFQNEAQLEKSRLLSDRFSAERPKGSFSTLEIQRTEQGDSAMYLCASSTTKGPQGTTNEKLFFGSGTQLSVL.

This chain connects TRBV14 to TRBJ2-7; possibly TRBD2 for D (5 bases). CDR1 is SGHDN and CDR2 is FVKESK in the germline V gene. This CDR3 has 14 residues. V lost 2 bases, J lost 2 bases, and 10 bases lay in between. The CDR3 coding sequence is TGTGCCAGCAGCCAACTCGGGATTACCTACGAGCAGTACTTC. It yields the protein CASSQLGITYEQYF. The full variable domain, with the rest looked up from reference TRBV14 and TRBJ2-7, is EAGVTQFPSHSVIEKGQTVTLRCDPISGHDNLYWYRRVMGKEIKFLLHFVKESKQDESGMPNNRFLAERTGGTYSTLKVQPAELEDSGVYFCASSQLGITYEQYFGPGTRLTVT.

The chain's CDR3 is CASSQGLDRPYNEQFF. CDR3 coding DNA: TGCGCCAGCAGCCAAGGTTTGGACAGGCCCTACAATGAGCAGTTCTTC. This chain connects TRBV4-3 to TRBJ2-1, with 7 bases that match TRBD1. The CDR3 length is 16 residues. Trimming removed 1 base from V and 2 bases from J; junction bases left unmatched: 5. Germline V gene lookup returns CDR1 LGHNA and CDR2 YSLEER.

This clone was seen a handful of times. V gene TRBV12-3 or TRBV12-4 combines with J gene TRBJ1-4, with D maybe TRBD1 (5 bases). The CDR3 sequence is 13 residues long. The germline V and J ends were trimmed by 6 bases and 10 bases, with 15 bases remaining between them. CDR3: CASRPRATGKLFF. CDR3 nucleotide sequence: TGTGCCAGCAGGCCAAGGGCCACAGGAAAACTGTTTTTT.

This clone occurred a few times. This sequence joins TRBV6-1 and TRBJ2-1; 12 positions agree with TRBD2. Trimming removed 2 bases from V and 4 bases from J; junction bases left unmatched: 0. In germline, CDR1 is MNHNS, CDR2 SASEGT. CDR3 length: 15 residues. This CDR3 is CASSELAGGYNEQFF. The CDR3 coding sequence is TGTGCCAGCAGTGAACTAGCGGGAGGGTACAATGAGCAGTTCTTC.

The chain is built from TRBV19 and TRBJ1-1; D not resolved. CDR3 length equals 13 residues. V lost 5 bases and J lost 8, with 15 bases in between. Germline CDR1 and CDR2: LNHDA and SQIVND (reference sequence). CDR3 coding DNA: TGTGCCAGTAGTCACCCGGACCGCCTCGAAGCTTTCTTT. Translating gives CASSHPDRLEAFF.